This record concerns one T cell receptor beta chain sequence. These data belong to a study of blood T cell repertoires in COVID-19. Across the study: The United States, Italy and Spain supplied acute and convalescent COVID-19 samples. From T cells, B-cell-depleted T cells, or PBMCs came the material, which was cDNA or gDNA.

The CDR3 loop spans 19 amino acids. Germline V gene sequence: CDR1 ENHRY, CDR2 SYGVKD. The ends lost 0 bases at V and 14 bases at J; junction bases unmatched: 21. The data were produced by immunoSEQ multiplex PCR, yet TCRdb's version contains in-frame clones alone and is incomplete. The data contain about 81,000 clones, roughly four fifths of them singletons. Material: peripheral blood. This TCR came from a human donor in a cohort sampled during active COVID-19. This chain connects TRBV10-3 to TRBJ2-1; TRBD2 matches at 11 bases. This CDR3 is CAISESNAGAASGGQSKFF. The CDR3 DNA follows: TGTGCCATCAGTGAGTCGAACGCCGGCGCGGCTAGCGGGGGGCAAAGTAAGTTCTTC.